Following are 30 T cell receptor beta chains from one sample sequenced in a study of radiation and T cells in renal cell carcinoma. Sequenced by immunoSEQ multiplex PCR; TCRdb stores in-frame clones only, minus some. The sample has some 110,000 clones; around 83% are singletons. Regarding time point: baseline pretreatment blood. Regarding treatment: 15 Gy SBRT to primary tumor, nephrectomy 4 weeks later. This specimen consisted of blood, obtained from a patient whose treatment included radiotherapy and nephrectomy. The receptors were sampled from a woman aged 55-69 years with renal cell carcinoma.

The chain links TRBV11-2 to TRBJ2-3; D might be TRBD2 (5 bases). The germline V gene has CDR1 SGHAT and CDR2 FQNNGV. Trimming removed 5 bases from V and 4 bases from J, with 16 bases in between. The length of the CDR3 is 15 residues. The CDR3 nucleotides are TGTGCCAGCAGCCCGACCGCTGGAGCGGCAGATACGCAGTATTTT. Translation gives CASSPTAGAADTQYF.

The chain recombines TRBV4-3 with TRBJ1-5, with D tentatively TRBD1 (5 bases). The CDR3 spans 13 residues. With 0 bases removed from V and 8 bases from J, the gap between germline ends came to 8 bases. Germline V lookup: CDR1 LGHNA, CDR2 YSLEER. The CDR3 is CASSQDGGEPQHF. In nucleotides, the CDR3 is TGCGCCAGCAGCCAAGATGGGGGGGAGCCCCAGCATTTT.

The genes are TRBV2 and TRBJ1-3; D perhaps matches TRBD1 (5 bases). Trimming pared 4 bases from V and 0 bases from J, leaving 10 bases between. The CDR3 runs 15 residues. Looked up from germline, CDR1 is SNHLY and CDR2 is FYNNEI. The CDR3 sequence is CASSARQSSGNTIYF. The CDR3 nucleotides read TGTGCCAGCAGTGCGAGACAGTCCTCTGGAAACACCATATATTTT.

This sequence joins TRBV2 and TRBJ1-1, with unresolved D. In germline, CDR1 is SNHLY, CDR2 FYNNEI. CDR3 length equals 12 residues. V was shortened by 6 bases and J by 4 bases, with 9 bases between the two germline ends. This chain's CDR3 is CASSSIRTEAFF. Written as DNA, the CDR3 is TGTGCCAGCAGCTCTATCCGCACTGAAGCTTTCTTT.

The V gene is TRBV4-3, the J gene TRBJ2-7; weak D call: TRBD2 (5 bases). This CDR3 is built from 15 residues. The V gene's germline CDR1 is LGHNA and CDR2 YSLEER. V gave up 0 bases and J gave up 3 bases, with 12 bases separating them. The CDR3 DNA sequence: TGCGCCAGCAGCCAAGATTTGAGGAGGAACTACGAGCAGTACTTC. This encodes CASSQDLRRNYEQYF.

This sequence joins TRBV6-1 and TRBJ1-5; TRBD1 agrees at 7 bases. Germline V lookup: CDR1 MNHNS, CDR2 SASEGT. V lost 8 bases, J lost 1 base, and 5 bases stayed unmatched. CDR3 size: 14 residues. The CDR3 is CASSTDRSNQPQHF. As DNA, the CDR3 is TGTGCCAGCTCCACGGACAGGAGCAATCAGCCCCAGCATTTT.

The gene calls are TRBV9 and TRBJ2-7; 8 nucleotides align to TRBD2. Trimming took 0 bases from V and 4 from J; bases not matched to a gene: 6. The CDR3 has 15 residues. Germline CDR1 reads SGDLS; CDR2 reads YYNGEE. The CDR3 here is CASSVAGGYLYEQYF. In DNA form, the CDR3 reads TGTGCCAGCAGCGTAGCGGGGGGGTACTTGTACGAGCAGTACTTC.

V and J are TRBV7-9 and TRBJ1-1; TRBD1 aligns across 8 bases. CDR1 is SEHNR and CDR2 is FQNEAQ in the germline V gene (reference sequence). Unmatched junction bases numbered 8, after V lost 10 bases and J lost 4 bases. This CDR3 has 13 amino acids. As DNA, the CDR3 is TGTGCCACCGATGACAGGGGACCCACTGAAGCTTTCTTT. Protein: CATDDRGPTEAFF.

This chain uses TRBV20-1 with TRBJ1-1; D gene unclear. Germline V gene lookup returns CDR1 DFQATT and CDR2 SNEGSKA (reference sequence). The CDR3 loop spans 11 amino acids. The CDR3 region has the DNA TGCGGTAGCCGGGTCTACACTGAAGCTTTCTTT. Residues: CGSRVYTEAFF.

The rearrangement uses TRBV7-2 and TRBJ2-6; D ambiguous. Germline V CDR1 and CDR2: SGHTA, FQGNSA. This CDR3 is 17 amino acids long. V dropped 1 base and J dropped 0 bases, with 10 bases sitting between them. In DNA, the CDR3 is TGTGCCAGCAGCTTAGTCGTTCAGATCTCTGGGGCCAACGTCCTGACTTTC. Translated: CASSLVVQISGANVLTF.

V is TRBV5-1 and J is TRBJ1-2, with D tentatively TRBD1 (6 bases). Germline CDR1 SGHRS, CDR2 YFSETQ. Trimming took 3 bases from V and 4 from J, leaving 19 bases between them. The CDR3 contains 16 residues. The CDR3 protein is CASSSHHDTGIYGYTF. The CDR3 DNA reads as TGCGCCAGCAGCTCCCACCACGATACAGGGATCTATGGCTACACCTTC. The full variable domain, its missing parts supplied by reference TRBV5-1 and TRBJ1-2, is KAGVTQTPRYLIKTRGQQVTLSCSPISGHRSVSWYQQTPGQGLQFLFEYFSETQRNKGNFPGRFSGRQFSNSRSEMNVSTLELGDSALYLCASSSHHDTGIYGYTFGSGTRLTVV.

This clone occurred a few times. V gene TRBV13 combines with J gene TRBJ1-1, with unresolved D. The CDR3 is 12 residues long. Trimming cost V 1 base and J 7 bases, with 7 bases left between them. Germline V gene lookup returns CDR1 PRHDT and CDR2 FYEKMQ (reference sequence). This chain's CDR3 is CASSLARDEAFF. CDR3 nucleotides: TGTGCCAGCAGCTTAGCTCGGGATGAAGCTTTCTTT.

The chain has TRBV4-2 and TRBJ2-1; D ambiguous. The CDR3 runs 15 residues. The V gene's germline CDR1 is LGHNA and CDR2 YNFKEQ. V was shortened by 1 base and J by 4 bases, with 11 bases between the two germline ends. The CDR3 is CASSQAFQVYNEQFF. The CDR3 DNA sequence: TGTGCCAGCAGCCAAGCTTTTCAGGTGTACAATGAGCAGTTCTTC.

This chain links TRBV1 with TRBJ2-2; the table's TRBD1 call for D was not verified on the DNA. TRBV1 is assigned pseudogene status. This CDR3 is 17 amino acids long. CDR3 coding DNA: TGCACCAGCAGCCAAGAACAGGGGGGGCGAAACACCGGGGAGCTGTTTTTT. This gives the protein CTSSQEQGGRNTGELFF.

The CDR3, as DNA: TGTGCCTGGGGGCAGGCTTATGGTAATGAAAAACTGTTTTTT. Encoded protein: CAWGQAYGNEKLFF. The rearrangement joins TRBV30 to TRBJ1-4; no definite D call. The germline V gene has CDR1 GTSNPN and CDR2 SVGIG (reference sequence). The CDR3 totals 14 residues. V gave up 5 bases and J gave up 4 bases, with 14 bases separating them.

The CDR3 here is CASSLGLLSGANVLTF. The CDR3 DNA reads TGCGCCAGCAGCTTGGGGCTTCTCTCTGGGGCCAACGTCCTGACTTTC. This chain uses TRBV5-1 with TRBJ2-6; D is ambiguous. This CDR3 is 16 amino acids long. Germline CDR1 and CDR2: SGHRS and YFSETQ. The V gene lost 0 bases and the J gene lost 0 bases, with 7 bases spanning the gap.

The rearrangement uses TRBV2 and TRBJ2-3; tentatively, D is TRBD2 (5 bases). CDR3 length: 16 residues. The V end lost 10 bases, the J end lost 1 base, and 21 bases lay between the germline ends. Germline V gene sequence: CDR1 SNHLY, CDR2 FYNNEI. CDR3 sequence: CATLISASGGTDTQYF. Here the CDR3 DNA reads TGTGCCACCCTCATCTCGGCCTCCGGGGGCACAGATACGCAGTATTTT.

The gene calls are TRBV5-6 and TRBJ2-1; 9 bases agree with TRBD1. V shed 0 bases, J shed 4 bases, and the junction held 2 bases outside the gene matches. Germline loops: CDR1 SGHDT, CDR2 YYEEEE. The CDR3 length is 15 residues. CDR3 bases: TGTGCCAGCAGCTTGGGACAGGGGGGGTACAATGAGCAGTTCTTC. Its translation is CASSLGQGGYNEQFF.

As DNA, the CDR3 is TGTGCCAGCAGTTTTGAACAAACCGTGTTTTTT. It encodes CASSFEQTVFF. The chain combines TRBV28 with TRBJ1-4; no definite D call. The length of the CDR3 is 11 residues. The germline V gene encodes CDR1 MDHEN and CDR2 SYDVKM. The ends were cut back, 3 bases at V and 15 bases at J, with 11 bases in the middle.

The chain is built from TRBV30 and TRBJ1-6, with 7 nucleotides matching TRBD1. This CDR3 has 14 amino acids. J was trimmed by 9 bases and V by 4 bases; bases with no gene match: 9. The V gene's germline CDR1 is GTSNPN and CDR2 SVGIG (reference sequence). CDR3 bases: TGTGCCTGGACCTCGACAGGGTTGAGTTCACCCCTCCACTTT. This encodes CAWTSTGLSSPLHF.

The genes are TRBV5-1 and TRBJ2-3; D unclear. This CDR3 spans 12 amino acids. From germline, CDR1 is SGHRS and CDR2 YFSETQ. With 4 bases removed from V and 6 bases from J, the gap between germline ends came to 9 bases. CDR3: CASSPASDTQYF. The CDR3 nucleotides read TGCGCCAGCAGCCCGGCCTCGGATACGCAGTATTTT.

The V call is TRBV4-2, the J call TRBJ1-2; 11 nucleotides line up with TRBD1. CDR3 size: 16 residues. J lost 2 bases, V lost 0 bases, and 2 bases had no gene match. Germline values: CDR1 LGHNA, CDR2 YNFKEQ. This chain's CDR3 is CASSQDGTGGNYGYTF. DNA of the CDR3: TGTGCCAGCAGCCAAGATGGGACAGGGGGAAACTATGGCTACACCTTC.

The chain combines TRBV5-1 with TRBJ1-3; D is possibly TRBD1 (5 bases). With 1 base removed from V and 0 bases from J, the gap between germline ends came to 17 bases. Germline CDR1 and CDR2: SGHRS and YFSETQ. This CDR3 comprises 18 residues. The CDR3 bases are TGCGCCAGCAGCTTGCCGCAGGGCGATAGTATCTCTGGAAACACCATATATTTT. Protein sequence: CASSLPQGDSISGNTIYF. Based on the CDR3 plus reference TRBV5-1 and TRBJ1-3, the full variable domain is KAGVTQTPRYLIKTRGQQVTLSCSPISGHRSVSWYQQTPGQGLQFLFEYFSETQRNKGNFPGRFSGRQFSNSRSEMNVSTLELGDSALYLCASSLPQGDSISGNTIYFGEGSWLTVV.

The count of this clone is one. The chain joins TRBV7-9 to TRBJ2-1, with 10 bases fitting TRBD2. There are 16 residues in the CDR3. V was pared by 5 bases and J by 8 bases, with 12 bases of the junction left unmatched. Per germline, CDR1 SEHNR and CDR2 FQNEAQ (reference sequence). CDR3: CASSRLEVAGGDEQFF. CDR3 DNA: TGTGCCAGCAGCCGCCTCGAGGTAGCGGGGGGAGATGAGCAGTTCTTC.

This clone was recorded once. V usage is TRBV19 and J usage is TRBJ1-5; D remains unclear. Germline V gene sequence: CDR1 LNHDA, CDR2 SQIVND (reference sequence). CDR3 length equals 14 residues. Trimming pared 1 base from V and 5 bases from J, leaving 9 bases between. Here the CDR3 reads CASSIGGWDQPQHF. CDR3 in DNA: TGTGCCAGTAGTATAGGGGGTTGGGATCAGCCCCAGCATTTT.

The CDR3 region is CASSLEGGALETQYF. The CDR3 DNA sequence: TGCGCCAGCAGCTTGGAGGGGGGCGCATTGGAGACCCAGTACTTC. The rearrangement uses TRBV5-1 and TRBJ2-5, with D perhaps TRBD1 or TRBD2 (6 bases each). CDR1 is SGHRS, CDR2 YFSETQ, per germline. Between the trimmed V and J ends, which lost 0 bases and 5 bases, there was a span of 14 bases. The CDR3 runs to 15 residues. Full variable domain (outside the CDR3, taken from reference TRBV5-1 and TRBJ2-5): KAGVTQTPRYLIKTRGQQVTLSCSPISGHRSVSWYQQTPGQGLQFLFEYFSETQRNKGNFPGRFSGRQFSNSRSEMNVSTLELGDSALYLCASSLEGGALETQYFGPGTRLLVL.

The gene calls are TRBV27 and TRBJ2-2; D is unresolved. The CDR3 contains 11 residues. The germline CDR1 and CDR2 sequences are MNHEY and SMNVEV (reference sequence). Trimming took off 3 bases at V and 8 bases at J, with 4 bases between the two ends. CDR3 region: CASSFSGELFF. CDR3 nucleotide sequence: TGTGCCAGCAGTTTTTCGGGGGAGCTGTTTTTT.

This sequence joins TRBV11-2 and TRBJ2-1, with a possible D match to TRBD2 (6 bases). This CDR3 spans 14 amino acids. Germline V gene sequence: CDR1 SGHAT, CDR2 FQNNGV. Trimming removed 1 base from V and 4 bases from J, with 8 bases in between. CDR3 amino acids: CASSLAGLYNEQFF. Written as DNA, the CDR3 is TGTGCCAGCAGCTTAGCGGGACTTTACAATGAGCAGTTCTTC.

The V call is TRBV19, the J call TRBJ1-1, with D maybe TRBD1 (6 bases). Per germline, CDR1 LNHDA and CDR2 SQIVND (reference sequence). V lost 4 bases, J lost 0 bases, and 18 bases lay in between. The CDR3 is 17 residues long. This chain's CDR3 is CASSKGGGRSMNTEAFF. CDR3 coding DNA: TGTGCCAGTAGTAAGGGCGGGGGCAGGTCCATGAACACTGAAGCTTTCTTT.

The rearrangement links TRBV9 to TRBJ2-1, with D possibly matching TRBD2 (5 bases). Per germline, CDR1 SGDLS and CDR2 YYNGEE. CDR3 length: 15 amino acids. Trimming pared 0 bases from V and 5 bases from J, leaving 12 bases between. CDR3 DNA: TGTGCCAGCAGCGTAGCGGGGTCCGGGGACAATGAGCAGTTCTTC. Its protein is CASSVAGSGDNEQFF.